A selection of T cell receptor beta chains follows, all from one sample in a study of early T cells in non-severe SARS-CoV-2 infection. TCRdb reprocessed the 5' RACE reads via MiXCR and lists one record per CDR3 protein. The profile shows 25,000 to 30,000 distinct CDR3 sequences, about 6% of them singletons. The specimen was whole blood. All receptors come from an adult who was a healthcare worker with PCR-confirmed SARS-CoV-2 infection or an uninfected control (not recorded which). Both conserved end residues are part of each CDR3. The D gene is left open where the match is weak. The size of a clone is reported for some rows only, either as once, few or many, or as a class for expanded clones.

TRBV19,TRBD1,many,TRBJ1-4,CASRPTGVDEKLFF,TGTGCCAGTAGACCTACAGGGGTGGACGAAAAACTGTTTTTT
TRBV20-1,TRBD1,many,TRBJ2-5,CSAGTEETQYF,TGCAGTGCTGGGACAGAAGAGACCCAGTACTTC
TRBV7-9,.,.,TRBJ2-1,CASSLVGGGPYNEQFF,TGTGCCAGCAGCTTAGTGGGAGGGGGGCCGTACAATGAGCAGTTCTTC
TRBV3-1,.,many,TRBJ2-7,CASSQTPSSYEQYF,TGTGCCAGCAGCCAAACTCCTAGCTCCTACGAGCAGTACTTC
TRBV7-9,.,many,TRBJ1-4,CASSPGVHGGKLFF,TGTGCCAGCAGCCCAGGGGTCCACGGGGGGAAACTGTTTTTT
TRBV5-3,TRBD1,many,TRBJ1-5,CARSRDRGQRSNQPQHF,TGTGCCAGAAGCCGAGACAGGGGGCAGAGGAGCAATCAGCCCCAGCATTTT
TRBV12-3/TRBV12-4,.,many,TRBJ2-5,CASSPAGPGTETQYF,TGTGCCAGCAGCCCTGCTGGGCCGGGAACAGAGACCCAGTACTTC
TRBV7-9,TRBD2,many,TRBJ2-3,CASGGTSVGTDTQYF,TGTGCCAGCGGTGGGACTAGCGTAGGCACAGATACGCAGTATTTT
TRBV12-3/TRBV12-4,.,many,TRBJ2-1,CASSFGTAINEQFF,TGTGCCAGCAGTTTCGGGACTGCTATCAATGAGCAGTTCTTC
TRBV18,.,.,TRBJ2-7,CASSRDTQQSEQYF,TGTGCCAGCTCACGGGACACCCAGCAGAGCGAGCAGTACTTC
TRBV18,.,many,TRBJ1-5,CASSLDNYSNQPQHF,TGTGCCAGCTCACTTGACAACTACAGCAATCAGCCCCAGCATTTT
TRBV5-1,.,many,TRBJ1-2,CASSLEQDYGYTF,TGCGCCAGCAGCTTGGAGCAAGACTATGGCTACACCTTC
TRBV4-3,.,many,TRBJ2-1,CASSQVFNEQFF,TGCGCCAGCAGCCAAGTTTTCAATGAGCAGTTCTTC
TRBV6-5,TRBD2,many,TRBJ2-5,CASRAGGLKTQYF,TGTGCCAGCAGGGCGGGAGGGTTAAAGACCCAGTACTTC
TRBV29-1,TRBD2,many,TRBJ2-3,CSVVGTSGGSDTQYF,TGCAGCGTTGTGGGGACTAGCGGGGGGTCAGATACGCAGTATTTT
TRBV5-1,.,few,TRBJ2-1,CASSLALLANEQFF,TGCGCCAGCAGCTTGGCTCTACTAGCAAATGAGCAGTTCTTC
TRBV6-6,TRBD1,many,TRBJ1-1,CASSYSRTGTEAFF,TGTGCCAGCAGTTACTCGCGGACAGGAACTGAAGCTTTCTTT
TRBV7-3,TRBD1,many,TRBJ2-2,CASSRTGGYNTGELFF,TGTGCCAGCAGCCGTACAGGGGGCTATAACACCGGGGAGCTGTTTTTT
TRBV20-1,.,.,TRBJ2-5,CSARDLGRGQETQYF,TGCAGTGCTAGAGATCTGGGCAGGGGCCAAGAGACCCAGTACTTC
TRBV27,.,many,TRBJ1-1,CASSPPGGNTEAFF,TGTGCCAGCAGCCCTCCTGGGGGCAACACTGAAGCTTTCTTT
TRBV6-5,.,many,TRBJ2-3,CASSYGRSTDTQYF,TGTGCCAGCAGTTACGGACGGAGTACAGATACGCAGTATTTT
TRBV20-1,TRBD2,few,TRBJ2-3,CSARDSGNGADTQYF,TGCAGTGCTAGGGATAGCGGGAACGGCGCAGATACGCAGTATTTT
TRBV18,TRBD1,.,TRBJ2-3,CASSPRYRGTDTQYF,TGTGCCAGCTCACCACGATACAGGGGAACAGATACGCAGTATTTT
TRBV21-1,.,few,TRBJ2-5,CASSKAVPGEETQYF,TGTGCCAGCAGCAAAGCGGTGCCAGGGGAAGAGACCCAGTACTTC
TRBV7-8,.,many,TRBJ2-1,CASSLEVGRGNEQFF,TGTGCCAGCAGCTTAGAGGTTGGCAGGGGAAACGAGCAGTTCTTC
TRBV7-6,.,many,TRBJ2-2,CASSLDSPPAGELFF,TGTGCCAGCAGCTTAGACTCTCCTCCGGCCGGGGAGCTGTTTTTT
TRBV6-2/TRBV6-3,TRBD2,few,TRBJ2-1,CASSYLAGGGYEQFF,TGTGCCAGCAGTTACTTGGCGGGAGGAGGCTATGAGCAGTTCTTC
TRBV30,TRBD2,many,TRBJ2-1,CAWRQGLAGNNEQFF,TGTGCCTGGAGACAGGGACTAGCGGGGAACAATGAGCAGTTCTTC
TRBV7-3,.,few,TRBJ2-5,CASSSLGRRDETQYF,TGTGCCAGCAGTTCCCTCGGAAGGAGGGACGAGACCCAGTACTTC
TRBV6-2/TRBV6-3,.,.,TRBJ2-3,CASSRPGTDTQYF,TGTGCCAGCAGCCGCCCGGGGACAGATACGCAGTATTTT
TRBV7-6,.,.,TRBJ2-5,CASSLQRGETQYF,TGTGCCAGCAGCTTGCAGAGGGGAGAGACCCAGTACTTC
TRBV12-3/TRBV12-4,TRBD1,many,TRBJ2-3,CASSLGGRGQDTQYF,TGTGCCAGCAGTTTAGGGGGCAGGGGGCAAGATACGCAGTATTTT
TRBV6-5,.,many,TRBJ2-5,CASSRNRARETQYF,TGTGCCAGCAGTCGAAACAGGGCCAGAGAGACCCAGTACTTC
TRBV7-3,TRBD2,many,TRBJ2-3,CASSFIGGETDTQYF,TGTGCCAGCAGTTTCATCGGGGGGGAGACAGATACGCAGTATTTT
TRBV24-1,.,many,TRBJ1-5,CATRGPGLNQPQHF,TGTGCCACCAGGGGACCGGGACTTAATCAGCCCCAGCATTTT
TRBV5-1,.,few,TRBJ2-3,CASSLGSTGGSTDTQYF,TGCGCCAGCAGCTTGGGATCTACCGGGGGAAGCACAGATACGCAGTATTTT
TRBV20-1,.,many,TRBJ1-5,CSARDLGRPPRAYSNQPQHF,TGCAGTGCTAGAGATCTCGGCAGACCCCCACGGGCTTATAGCAATCAGCCCCAGCATTTT